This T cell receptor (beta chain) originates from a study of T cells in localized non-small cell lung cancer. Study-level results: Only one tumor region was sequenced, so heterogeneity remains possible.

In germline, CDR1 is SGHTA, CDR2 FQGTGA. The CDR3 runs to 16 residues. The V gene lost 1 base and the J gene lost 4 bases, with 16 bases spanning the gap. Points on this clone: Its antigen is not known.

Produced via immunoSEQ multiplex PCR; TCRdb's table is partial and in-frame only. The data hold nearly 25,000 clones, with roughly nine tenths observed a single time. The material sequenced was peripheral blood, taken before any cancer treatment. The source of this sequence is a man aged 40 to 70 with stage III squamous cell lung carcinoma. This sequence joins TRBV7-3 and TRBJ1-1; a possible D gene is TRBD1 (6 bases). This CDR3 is CASSLRVVGTSTEAFF. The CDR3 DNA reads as TGTGCCAGCAGCTTAAGGGTCGTAGGGACAAGCACTGAAGCTTTCTTT.